The sequence of this T cell receptor beta chain was determined in a study of T cells after yellow fever vaccination. Overall study findings and caveats: Clones that expanded after primary vaccination mostly reappeared after the booster (96% CD4, about 89% CD8). Abundant contaminating clonotypes from the bulk population could appear in FACS-sorted repertoires.

TCRdb re-analysed the 5' RACE reads in MiXCR, keeping a single row per CDR3 protein. Of 150,000 or so distinct CDR3 sequences in the sample, 9.3% are singletons; the top ten hold 35% to 40%. In its sample, this clonotype was seen many times. The antigen is undetermined. V trimming: 7 bases; J trimming: 3 bases; junction bases outside the gene matches: 5. This CDR3 is 14 amino acids long. The germline CDR1 and CDR2 sequences are SQVTM and ANQGSEA. Material: CD8+ T cells sorted from PBMCs, obtained 45 days after the yellow fever booster vaccination. The chain uses TRBV29-1 and TRBJ2-3; 12 bases line up with TRBD1. This TCR was recovered from a man aged 18-30 years who received the YFV17D yellow fever vaccine. As DNA, the CDR3 is TGCAGCGCCTCGGGACAGGGGGCAACAGATACGCAGTATTTT. This translates into CSASGQGATDTQYF.